Below, 31 T cell receptor beta chains from the same sample are listed, as sequenced in a study of STAT5B mutations in CD4+ large granular lymphocyte leukemia. The method was immunoSEQ multiplex PCR; TCRdb's version includes in-frame clones alone and lacks a portion of them. The data contain some 41,000 clones, roughly 83% of them singletons. Specimen: CD4+ T cells from blood buffy coats. These TCRs come from a human donor in good health.

V usage is TRBV2 and J usage is TRBJ1-1; 7 bases are shared with TRBD1. Germline V gene data show CDR1 as SNHLY and CDR2 as FYNNEI. J lost 9 bases, V lost 7 bases, and 8 bases had no gene match. The CDR3 sequence is 12 residues long. The chain's CDR3 is CASTLDRLQAFF. The CDR3 bases are TGTGCCAGCACATTGGACAGGCTCCAAGCTTTCTTT.

The chain couples TRBV11-2 to TRBJ2-1; TRBD2 matches at 14 bases. The germline V gene has CDR1 SGHAT and CDR2 FQNNGV. This CDR3 is built from 15 residues. The J segment lost 8 bases and the V segment lost 3 bases, leaving 3 bases of the junction unmatched. The CDR3 sequence is CASSFGTSGGDEQFF. Here the CDR3 DNA reads TGTGCCAGCAGCTTCGGGACTAGCGGGGGCGATGAGCAGTTCTTC.

The chain couples TRBV6-5 to TRBJ2-1; D gene uncertain. This CDR3 has 14 residues. The V gene lost 2 bases and the J gene lost 6 bases, with 11 bases spanning the gap. CDR1 is MNHEY, CDR2 SVGAGI, per germline. CDR3 residues: CASSYAHSINEQFF. CDR3 DNA: TGTGCCAGCAGTTACGCCCACAGTATCAATGAGCAGTTCTTC.

The chain has TRBV2 and TRBJ2-7; 10 positions match TRBD1. Germline CDR1 and CDR2: SNHLY and FYNNEI. The CDR3 is 13 residues long. Trimming cost V 6 bases and J 2 bases; bases outside gene matches: 1. For the CDR3, the DNA is TGTGCCAGCAGCGGGACAGGGGCCTACGAGCAGTACTTC. It translates to CASSGTGAYEQYF.

This clone appeared once. This rearrangement joins TRBV5-4 to TRBJ2-4, with 15 bases that match TRBD2. Trimming at V came to 4 bases and at J to 16 bases, leaving 9 bases not matched to a gene. The CDR3 has 14 residues. CDR1 is SGHNT and CDR2 is YYREEE in the germline V gene (reference sequence). For the CDR3, the DNA is TGTGCCAGCAGCATCTTTGGACTAGCGGGAGGGAGTTACTTC. Translating gives CASSIFGLAGGSYF.

This clone was observed a single time. The chain recombines TRBV28 with TRBJ1-1; D is perhaps TRBD1 (5 bases). The CDR3 runs 15 residues. V was clipped by 1 base and J by 4 bases, with 13 bases between them. Germline V gene sequence: CDR1 MDHEN, CDR2 SYDVKM. The CDR3 reads CASSLYGAGGTEAFF. In DNA, the CDR3 is TGTGCCAGCAGTTTATATGGGGCGGGAGGCACTGAAGCTTTCTTT.

The genes are TRBV5-6 and TRBJ2-1; TRBD1 or TRBD2 may be the D gene (6 bases each). The CDR3 loop spans 14 amino acids. From germline, CDR1 is SGHDT and CDR2 YYEEEE. V lost 4 bases, J lost 6 bases, and 14 bases lay in between. CDR3 sequence: CASSPRGAFNEQFF. The CDR3 DNA is TGTGCCAGCAGCCCTAGGGGGGCCTTCAATGAGCAGTTCTTC. Drawing the rest from reference TRBV5-6 and TRBJ2-1, the complete variable domain is DAGVTQSPTHLIKTRGQQVTLRCSPKSGHDTVSWYQQALGQGPQFIFQYYEEEERQRGNFPDRFSGHQFPNYSSELNVNALLLGDSALYLCASSPRGAFNEQFFGPGTRLTVL.

The V gene is TRBV19, the J gene TRBJ1-5, with TRBD1 as a possible D gene (5 bases). The CDR3 runs to 13 residues. The V and J ends lost 1 base and 11 bases respectively, with 12 bases between them. Germline V lookup: CDR1 LNHDA, CDR2 SQIVND (reference sequence). In DNA, the CDR3 is TGTGCCAGTAGTATAGGGCCGGACATTACCCAGCATTTT. It translates to CASSIGPDITQHF.

J is TRBJ2-7 and V is TRBV25-1; D gene uncertain. V gave up 6 bases and J gave up 0 bases, with 15 bases separating them. Looked up from germline, CDR1 is MGHDK and CDR2 is SYGVNS. CDR3 length: 15 residues. The CDR3 DNA follows: TGTGCCAGCAGCCCCTCGCGGTCAAGCTCCTACGAGCAGTACTTC. It codes for CASSPSRSSSYEQYF.

This clone was observed a single time. DNA for the CDR3: TGTGCCAGCAGCCAATACTCAGGTGACCTTAATGAAAAACTGTTTTTT. Amino acids: CASSQYSGDLNEKLFF. The rearrangement links TRBV4-2 to TRBJ1-4; D gene uncertain. V was clipped by 2 bases and J by 4 bases, with 14 bases between them. The germline V gene encodes CDR1 LGHNA and CDR2 YNFKEQ. This CDR3 spans 16 amino acids.

The gene calls are TRBV6-5 and TRBJ1-6; a weak D match, TRBD1 (5 bases). The CDR3 sequence is 14 residues long. CDR1 and CDR2 (germline): MNHEY, SVGAGI. V lost 4 bases to trimming and J lost 8 bases, with 12 bases between them. CDR3 in amino acids: CASSSDSLDSPLHF. DNA of the CDR3: TGTGCCAGCAGTTCTGACAGTTTAGATTCACCCCTCCACTTT.

This clone came up a few times. The CDR3 region has the DNA TGTGCCAGCAGCTTGAAGCAGGGGGTTTACAATGAGCAGTTCTTC. This sequence encodes CASSLKQGVYNEQFF. V gene TRBV5-4 combines with J gene TRBJ2-1, with 7 bases fitting TRBD1. There are 15 residues in the CDR3. Germline V gene sequence: CDR1 SGHNT, CDR2 YYREEE (reference sequence). V dropped 1 base and J dropped 4; count of bases not matched to a gene: 5.

The rearrangement links TRBV5-1 to TRBJ1-4, with D hard to call. V lost 0 bases and J lost 3, with 6 bases in between. The germline gives CDR1 SGHRS, CDR2 YFSETQ. This CDR3 contains 14 residues. The CDR3 is CASSLDEANEKLFF. The CDR3 DNA reads as TGCGCCAGCAGCTTGGATGAGGCTAATGAAAAACTGTTTTTT.

The chain combines TRBV6-5 with TRBJ1-2, with 10 bases lining up with TRBD1. The ends lost 0 bases at V and 8 bases at J; junction bases unmatched: 6. The CDR3 contains 15 residues. Germline-derived CDR1 and CDR2 are MNHEY and SVGAGI. The CDR3 DNA is TGTGCCAGCAGTTACTCGGGACAGGGGAGTTGGGGCTACACCTTC. Its translation is CASSYSGQGSWGYTF.

This clone was recorded only once. This chain joins TRBV5-6 and TRBJ2-5, with 8 bases aligning to TRBD1. V was pared by 4 bases and J by 4 bases, with 6 bases of the junction left unmatched. This CDR3 contains 14 residues. Per germline, CDR1 SGHDT and CDR2 YYEEEE. The CDR3 sequence: CASSTSTGAETQYF. The CDR3, as DNA: TGTGCCAGCAGCACCTCGACAGGGGCAGAGACCCAGTACTTC.

The chain is built from TRBV4-1 and TRBJ1-2; D is possibly TRBD1 (5 bases). Germline V gene lookup returns CDR1 MGHRA and CDR2 YSYEKL. V lost 1 base and J 4 bases, leaving 16 bases between the germline ends. This CDR3 region has 16 residues. The CDR3 protein is CASSQVGREIRYGYTF. The CDR3 region has the DNA TGCGCCAGCAGCCAAGTCGGCAGGGAAATTCGCTATGGCTACACCTTC.

This clone occurred a few times. The chain links TRBV6-6 to TRBJ2-7, with 7 bases matching TRBD1. The CDR3 covers 13 residues. CDR1 is MNHNY, CDR2 SVGAGI, per germline (reference sequence). Trimming cost V 7 bases and J 6 bases; bases outside gene matches: 9. CDR3 protein: CASTTSTGLEQYF. The CDR3 bases are TGTGCCAGCACGACCTCGACAGGGCTCGAGCAGTACTTC.

The V call is TRBV30, the J call TRBJ2-1; 12 bases match TRBD2. CDR1 and CDR2 from the germline V gene are GTSNPN and SVGIG (reference sequence). This CDR3 spans 14 amino acids. V trimming: 4 bases; J trimming: 9 bases; junction bases outside the gene matches: 7. The CDR3 region is CAWKSSGGAGEQFF. The CDR3 DNA sequence: TGTGCCTGGAAATCTAGCGGGGGGGCAGGTGAGCAGTTCTTC.

The chain links TRBV7-2 to TRBJ2-5; a possible D gene is TRBD1 (5 bases). The CDR3 consists of 13 residues. Trimming stripped 5 bases from V and 2 bases from J, with 9 bases between. Germline lookup yields CDR1 SGHTA and CDR2 FQGNSA. The CDR3 coding sequence is TGTGCCAGCAGCCAGGGAAATCAAGAGACCCAGTACTTC. Translation gives CASSQGNQETQYF.

The chain uses TRBV7-2 and TRBJ2-7; 8 bases match TRBD1. Germline V gene sequence: CDR1 SGHTA, CDR2 FQGNSA. The CDR3 loop spans 13 amino acids. V lost 6 bases and J lost 5; bases outside the gene matches: 6. CDR3 loop: CASSSGQGNEQYF. CDR3 DNA sequence: TGTGCCAGCAGTTCCGGACAGGGAAACGAGCAGTACTTC. Full variable domain (remainder filled in from reference TRBV7-2 and TRBJ2-7): GAGVSQSPSNKVTEKGKDVELRCDPISGHTALYWYRQSLGQGLEFLIYFQGNSAPDKSGLPSDRFSAERTGGSVSTLTIQRTQQEDSAVYLCASSSGQGNEQYFGPGTRLTVT.

This clone was counted a few times. The chain couples TRBV6-1 to TRBJ1-5; D is perhaps TRBD1 (5 bases). The CDR3 spans 14 residues. Per germline, CDR1 MNHNS and CDR2 SASEGT. With 2 bases removed from V and 6 bases from J, the gap between germline ends came to 11 bases. The CDR3 coding sequence is TGTGCCAGCAGTGAAAGGGACTGGGGTCAGCCCCAGCATTTT. Translating it yields CASSERDWGQPQHF.

This chain joins TRBV19 and TRBJ2-2, with D unclear. Trimming took 11 bases from V and 0 from J, leaving 10 bases between them. The CDR3 contains 13 residues. Looked up from germline, CDR1 is LNHDA and CDR2 is SQIVND (reference sequence). CDR3 in amino acids: CASGAPNTGELFF. The CDR3, as DNA: TGTGCCTCTGGCGCCCCGAACACCGGGGAGCTGTTTTTT.

The chain uses TRBV6-1 and TRBJ2-7; D possibly corresponds to TRBD1 (6 bases). This CDR3 region has 14 residues. Per the germline V gene, CDR1 is MNHNS and CDR2 is SASEGT. The ends were cut back, 3 bases at V and 2 bases at J, with 11 bases in the middle. The CDR3 spells CASSEIRQAYEQYF. CDR3 DNA sequence: TGTGCCAGCAGTGAGATAAGACAGGCCTACGAGCAGTACTTC.

This clone was counted only a few times. The chain recombines TRBV6-4 with TRBJ1-1; D is uncertain. Germline V lookup: CDR1 MRHNA, CDR2 SNTAGT. This CDR3 spans 13 amino acids. Trimming shortened V by 7 bases and J by 1 base, and 10 bases separated the two germline ends. The CDR3 is CASKLTENTEAFF. As DNA, the CDR3 is TGTGCCAGCAAATTGACGGAGAACACTGAAGCTTTCTTT.

The rearrangement links TRBV30 to TRBJ2-4, with 7 bases identical to TRBD2. The length of the CDR3 is 14 residues. V lost 1 base to trimming and J lost 9 bases; unmatched junction nucleotides: 9. The germline gives CDR1 GTSNPN, CDR2 SVGIG (reference sequence). The CDR3 DNA reads as TGTGCCTGGAGTGGACCGGGGGGACGGGGCATTCAGTACTTC. Translation gives CAWSGPGGRGIQYF.

The chain employs TRBV6-6 and TRBJ1-1; D is unclear. Germline V gives CDR1 MNHNY, CDR2 SVGAGI (reference sequence). The CDR3 runs 13 residues. Trimming shortened V by 6 bases and J by 4 bases, and 12 bases separated the two germline ends. The DNA of the CDR3 is TGTGCCAGCAGCCCCGGGAGGTCCACTGAAGCTTTCTTT. This sequence encodes CASSPGRSTEAFF.

A remark on this clone: Relative to the germline gene, one junction end is altered; a read error may explain this. The CDR3 DNA reads as TGTGCCAGCAGCCTAACAGGGACAGTCCAAGAGACCCAGTACTTC. Residues: CASSLTGTVQETQYF. The J gene is TRBJ2-5, the V gene TRBV7-3; TRBD1 agrees at 7 bases. This CDR3 is 15 amino acids long. Germline V gene data show CDR1 as SGHTA and CDR2 as FQGTGA.

Remarks on this clone: At one end, the junction sequence differs from germline, possibly due to a read error. The chain recombines TRBV10-3 with TRBJ1-2; 10 nucleotides agree with TRBD1. Germline values: CDR1 ENHRY, CDR2 SYGVKD. The CDR3 covers 15 residues. CDR3 loop: CAISENDRGLLLEYF. The CDR3 DNA reads TGTGCCATCAGTGAAAACGACAGGGGGCTATTACTAGAATACTTC.

This clone was counted between two and nine times. The chain employs TRBV9 and TRBJ1-1; the D is unclear. V gave up 3 bases and J gave up 6 bases, with 15 bases separating them. This CDR3 is built from 14 residues. Per the germline V gene, CDR1 is SGDLS and CDR2 is YYNGEE. The CDR3 loop reads CASSGNWRVAEAFF. CDR3 DNA: TGTGCCAGCAGCGGCAATTGGAGGGTTGCTGAAGCTTTCTTT.

This chain connects TRBV5-4 to TRBJ2-5, with TRBD2 as a possible D gene (6 bases). This CDR3 has 14 residues. Trimming removed 2 bases at V and 7 bases at J, with 15 bases between. The V gene's germline CDR1 is SGHNT and CDR2 YYREEE (reference sequence). CDR3 bases: TGTGCCAGCAGCTTTGATCAGGGACTTGGGACCCAGTACTTC. This encodes CASSFDQGLGTQYF.

The chain has TRBV10-3 and TRBJ1-2; D gene ambiguous. Trimming removed 4 bases from V and 1 base from J, with 16 bases in between. The CDR3 runs 16 residues. Germline-derived CDR1 and CDR2 are ENHRY and SYGVKD. CDR3 nucleotide sequence: TGTGCCATCAGTGTGGGCAGCCAAACGGGTAACTATGGCTACACCTTC. Translating gives CAISVGSQTGNYGYTF.